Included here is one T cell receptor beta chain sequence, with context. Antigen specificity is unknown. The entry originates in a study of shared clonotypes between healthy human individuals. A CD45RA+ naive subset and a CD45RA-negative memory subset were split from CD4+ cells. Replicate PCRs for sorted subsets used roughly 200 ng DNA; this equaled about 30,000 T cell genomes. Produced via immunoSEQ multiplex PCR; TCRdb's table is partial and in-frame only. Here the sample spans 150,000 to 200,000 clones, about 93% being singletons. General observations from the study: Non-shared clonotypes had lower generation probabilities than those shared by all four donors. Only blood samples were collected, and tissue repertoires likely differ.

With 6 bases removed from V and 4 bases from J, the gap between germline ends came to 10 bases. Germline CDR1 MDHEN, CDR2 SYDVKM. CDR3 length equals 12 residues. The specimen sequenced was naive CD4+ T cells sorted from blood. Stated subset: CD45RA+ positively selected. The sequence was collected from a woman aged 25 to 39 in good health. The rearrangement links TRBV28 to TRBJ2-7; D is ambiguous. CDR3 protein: CASRQSGYEQYF. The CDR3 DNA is TGTGCCAGCAGGCAATCGGGTTACGAGCAGTACTTC.